This T cell receptor beta chain came from a study of blood T cell repertoires in COVID-19 (dated by TCRdb to the early 2020s). About the full investigation: Samples covering the acute and convalescent phases of COVID-19 were provided by collaborators in the United States, Italy and Spain. The repertoires were released in a freely available public database intended as a resource for research on the immune response to SARS-CoV-2. Sample metadata almost always included a de-identified subject ID, COVID-19 status, age in years and sex. Where available, HLA class I and class II types were taken from metadata supplied by the sample provider and were not determined by assay-based typing. The material from the prospective study consisted of cDNA or gDNA derived from T cells, B-cell-depleted T cells, or PBMCs. Samples came from the ongoing ImmuneRACE study (first 160 participants) plus 1,254 subjects from 6 global collaborators. The dataset comprised deeply sampled blood TCRbeta repertoires from subjects exposed to, actively infected with, or recovered from COVID-19.

The CDR3 covers 16 residues, taking in both the cysteine and the phenylalanine. The DNA shown is the 48-base CDR3, in frame from base 1. Reading the germline V gene gives CDR1 SGHVS and CDR2 FNYEAQ. V is clipped by 5 bases and J by 2 bases, and the sequence between their germline boundaries is 16 bases long. TCRbeta CDR3 regions were amplified from genomic DNA by means of the immunoSEQ Assay, a bias-controlled multiplex PCR. The source study handled its data this way. The number of nucleated cells in each sample was estimated from the amplification of reference gene primers within the assay. Sequence reads were collapsed and filtered to measure the absolute abundance of every unique TCRbeta CDR3 rearrangement. Productive Simpson clonality was computed per sample as the square root of Simpson's diversity index over productive rearrangements. The source is immuneACCESS, and TCRdb retained only in-frame sequences with V and J called. Part of the clones is not carried over; for the studies checked, unresolved V genes explain less than half of this, and the remainder is unexplained. V, J and clone size are taken as reported in that table, and D and trimming were inferred from the DNA itself. This sample is represented by about 340,000 clones; about 87% of them were singletons. The ten largest make up about 6% of the sample.

At one collaborating source in Seattle, patients were enrolled during active infection and were followed longitudinally through the course of disease. Collaborating institutions collected whole blood in K2EDTA tubes following their own protocols. For TCRbeta analysis, collaborators shipped samples as frozen whole blood, isolated PBMCs, or DNA extracted from either of those sample types. This clone was counted a single time. Its antigen target is currently unknown. Per-base quality was not reported, and no clone a single base away is much larger than it. Overall study outcomes, separate from this receptor: Clinical and demographic metadata were provided uncurated, with the amount varying by source and participant.

The sequencing sample was made of peripheral blood. The clonotype comes from a woman aged 50 to 65 with COVID-19, enrolled during active disease. Recombination linked TRBV7-6 to TRBJ1-3; a weak D assignment points to TRBD1 (5 bases agree). The CDR3 amino acid sequence is: CASSAQMTVAGNTIYF. The sequenced DNA is TGTGCCAGCAGCGCACAAATGACAGTGGCTGGAAACACCATATATTTT.